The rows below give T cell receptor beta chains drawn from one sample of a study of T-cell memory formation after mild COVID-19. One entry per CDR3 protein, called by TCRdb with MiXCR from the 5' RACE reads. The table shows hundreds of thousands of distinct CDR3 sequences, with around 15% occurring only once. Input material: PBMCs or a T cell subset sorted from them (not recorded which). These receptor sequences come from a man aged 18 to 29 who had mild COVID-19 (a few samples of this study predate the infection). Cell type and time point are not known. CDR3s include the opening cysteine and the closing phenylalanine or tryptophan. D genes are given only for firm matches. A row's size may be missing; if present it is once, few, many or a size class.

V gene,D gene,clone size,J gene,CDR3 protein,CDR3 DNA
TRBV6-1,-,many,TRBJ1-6,CASNPTDANHSPLHF,TGTGCCAGCAATCCGACGGATGCGAATCATTCACCCCTCCACTTT
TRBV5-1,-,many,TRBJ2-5,CASPYIEETQYF,TGCGCCAGCCCCTATATTGAAGAGACCCAGTACTTC
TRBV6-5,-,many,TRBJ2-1,CASSYSLAQDEQFF,TGTGCCAGCAGTTACTCGCTAGCCCAGGATGAGCAGTTCTTC
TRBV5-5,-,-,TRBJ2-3,CASSSPSGTDTQYF,TGTGCCAGCAGCTCTCCATCTGGCACAGATACGCAGTATTTT
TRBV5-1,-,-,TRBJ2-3,CASSLAGGSTQYF,TGCGCCAGCAGCTTGGCCGGGGGCAGTACGCAGTATTTT
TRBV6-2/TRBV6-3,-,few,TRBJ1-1,CASSGTRNTEAFF,TGTGCCAGCAGCGGGACACGAAACACTGAAGCTTTCTTT
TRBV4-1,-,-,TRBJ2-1,CASSNMGGTTYNEQFF,TGCGCCAGCAGCAATATGGGCGGGACGACCTACAATGAGCAGTTCTTC
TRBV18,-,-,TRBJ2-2,CASSPPKGPPNTGELFF,TGTGCCAGCTCACCACCGAAGGGACCCCCGAACACCGGGGAGCTGTTTTTT
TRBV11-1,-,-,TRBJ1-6,CASSLGEDSPLHF,TGTGCCAGCAGCTTGGGAGAGGATTCACCCCTCCACTTT
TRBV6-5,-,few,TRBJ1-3,CASSYSGVSGNTIYF,TGTGCCAGCAGTTATTCGGGAGTCTCTGGAAACACCATATATTTT
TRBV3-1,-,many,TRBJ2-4,CASSQVERIQYF,TGTGCCAGCAGCCAAGTTGAGCGCATTCAGTACTTC
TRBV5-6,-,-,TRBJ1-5,CASSLWRSWQPQHF,TGTGCCAGCAGCTTATGGCGGTCTTGGCAGCCCCAGCATTTT
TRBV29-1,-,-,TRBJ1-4,CSVSEGGEKLFF,TGCAGCGTTAGTGAAGGGGGTGAAAAACTGTTTTTT
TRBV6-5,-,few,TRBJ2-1,CASSIGGNEQFF,TGTGCCAGCAGTATCGGTGGCAATGAGCAGTTCTTC
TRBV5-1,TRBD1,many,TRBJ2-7,CASSLGQGYDEQYF,TGCGCCAGCAGCCTGGGACAGGGGTATGACGAGCAGTACTTC
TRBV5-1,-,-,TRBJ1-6,CASSFDYNSPLHF,TGCGCCAGCAGCTTCGACTATAATTCACCCCTCCACTTT
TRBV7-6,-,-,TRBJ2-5,CASSHVRGDSPGSQYF,TGTGCCAGCAGTCATGTTAGAGGGGATTCGCCCGGGTCCCAGTACTTC
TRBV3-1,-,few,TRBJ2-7,CASSHLTGQGSYEQYF,TGTGCCAGCAGCCATCTGACAGGTCAGGGCTCCTACGAGCAGTACTTC
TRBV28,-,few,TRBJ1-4,CASSLIPGVNLFF,TGTGCCAGCAGCCTGATTCCAGGGGTAAATTTGTTTTTT
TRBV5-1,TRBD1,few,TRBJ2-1,CASSWDRGSYNEQFF,TGCGCCAGCAGCTGGGACAGGGGCTCCTACAATGAGCAGTTCTTC
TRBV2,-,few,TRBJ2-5,CASSEVKAGRETQYF,TGTGCCAGCAGTGAGGTGAAGGCAGGGCGCGAGACCCAGTACTTC
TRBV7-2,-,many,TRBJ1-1,CASSSAAGRTEAFF,TGTGCCAGCAGCTCCGCAGCCGGGCGGACTGAAGCTTTCTTT
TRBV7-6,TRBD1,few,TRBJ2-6,CASSLRTGPSGANVLTF,TGTGCCAGCAGCTTACGGACAGGGCCCTCTGGGGCCAACGTCCTGACTTTC
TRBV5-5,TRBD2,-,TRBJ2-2,CASSGLAGGPNTGELFF,TGTGCCAGCAGCGGCCTAGCGGGGGGCCCGAACACCGGGGAGCTGTTTTTT
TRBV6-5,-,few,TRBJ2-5,CASRVRLGLETQYF,TGTGCCAGCAGGGTCAGACTAGGTCTAGAGACCCAGTACTTC
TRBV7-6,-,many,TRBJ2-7,CASSLVGLSYEQYF,TGTGCCAGCAGCTTAGTAGGGCTCTCCTACGAGCAGTACTTC
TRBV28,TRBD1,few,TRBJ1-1,CASSFYSGTGGLRAFF,TGTGCCAGCAGTTTTTACAGCGGGACAGGGGGCTTAAGAGCTTTCTTT
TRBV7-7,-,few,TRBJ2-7,CASSPGGNYEQYF,TGTGCCAGCAGCCCGGGGGGCAATTACGAGCAGTACTTC
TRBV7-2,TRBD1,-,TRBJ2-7,CASSGSGTGDVRQYF,TGTGCCAGCAGCGGTTCCGGGACAGGGGATGTTCGGCAGTACTTC
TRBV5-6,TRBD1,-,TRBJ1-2,CASSEDRGYGYTF,TGTGCCAGCAGCGAGGACAGGGGCTATGGCTACACCTTC
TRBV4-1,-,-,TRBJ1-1,CASSHLGVGTEAFF,TGCGCCAGCAGCCATTTGGGGGTAGGAACTGAAGCTTTCTTT
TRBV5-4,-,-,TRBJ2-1,CASSMGPIPNEQFF,TGTGCCAGCTCAATGGGCCCTATACCCAATGAGCAGTTCTTC
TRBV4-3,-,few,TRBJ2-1,CASSQEPAGSSYNEQFF,TGCGCCAGCAGCCAAGAACCCGCGGGAAGCTCCTACAATGAGCAGTTCTTC
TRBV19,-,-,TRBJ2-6,CASRDGSSGANVLTF,TGTGCCAGTAGGGACGGCAGCTCTGGGGCCAACGTCCTGACTTTC
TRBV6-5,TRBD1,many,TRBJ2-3,CASSPTDRGPTDTQYF,TGTGCCAGCAGTCCAACGGACAGGGGGCCCACAGATACGCAGTATTTT
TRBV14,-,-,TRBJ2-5,CASSQGSGWRPRETQYF,TGTGCCAGCAGCCAAGGAAGCGGGTGGCGCCCGAGGGAGACCCAGTACTTC
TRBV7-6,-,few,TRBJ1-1,CASTPLGEDTEAFF,TGTGCCAGCACCCCCTTGGGGGAGGACACTGAAGCTTTCTTT
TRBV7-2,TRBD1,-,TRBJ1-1,CASSQTGAGVNTEAFF,TGTGCCAGCAGCCAGACAGGGGCAGGGGTGAACACTGAAGCTTTCTTT
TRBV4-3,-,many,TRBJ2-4,CASSSQTGSKNIQYF,TGCGCCAGCAGCTCACAGACAGGCTCAAAAAACATTCAGTACTTC
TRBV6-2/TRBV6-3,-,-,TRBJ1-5,CARHDRTSNQPQHF,TGTGCCAGACATGACAGGACTAGCAATCAGCCCCAGCATTTT
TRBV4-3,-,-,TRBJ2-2,CASSQDGRGNTGELFF,TGCGCCAGCAGCCAAGATGGTCGGGGGAACACCGGGGAGCTGTTTTTT
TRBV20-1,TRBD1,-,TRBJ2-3,CSAGDRDTQYF,TGCAGTGCCGGGGACAGGGATACGCAGTATTTT
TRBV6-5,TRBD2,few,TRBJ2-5,CASSYSGGTQETQYF,TGTGCCAGCAGTTACTCCGGGGGGACCCAAGAGACCCAGTACTTC
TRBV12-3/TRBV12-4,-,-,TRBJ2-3,CASTFGDTQYF,TGTGCCAGCACTTTTGGGGATACGCAGTATTTT
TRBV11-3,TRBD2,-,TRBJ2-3,CASSLLGGLAGLTDTQYF,TGTGCCAGCAGCCTTCTGGGGGGACTAGCGGGACTCACAGATACGCAGTATTTT
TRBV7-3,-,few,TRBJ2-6,CASSTGGLAGANVLTF,TGTGCCAGCAGTACGGGGGGCCTGGCTGGGGCCAACGTCCTGACTTTC
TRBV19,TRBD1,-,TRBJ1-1,CASSQGQWKNTEAFF,TGTGCCAGTAGTCAGGGACAGTGGAAGAACACTGAAGCTTTCTTT
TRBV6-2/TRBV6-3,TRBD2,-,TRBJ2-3,CATQSSGGHHLRDTQYF,TGTGCCACCCAGTCTAGCGGGGGGCACCATCTTCGAGATACGCAGTATTTT
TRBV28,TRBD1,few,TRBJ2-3,CASTPWGQGDQYF,TGTGCCAGCACCCCATGGGGACAGGGGGATCAGTATTTT
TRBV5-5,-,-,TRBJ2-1,CASSLGREQFF,TGTGCCAGCAGCTTGGGCCGGGAGCAGTTCTTC